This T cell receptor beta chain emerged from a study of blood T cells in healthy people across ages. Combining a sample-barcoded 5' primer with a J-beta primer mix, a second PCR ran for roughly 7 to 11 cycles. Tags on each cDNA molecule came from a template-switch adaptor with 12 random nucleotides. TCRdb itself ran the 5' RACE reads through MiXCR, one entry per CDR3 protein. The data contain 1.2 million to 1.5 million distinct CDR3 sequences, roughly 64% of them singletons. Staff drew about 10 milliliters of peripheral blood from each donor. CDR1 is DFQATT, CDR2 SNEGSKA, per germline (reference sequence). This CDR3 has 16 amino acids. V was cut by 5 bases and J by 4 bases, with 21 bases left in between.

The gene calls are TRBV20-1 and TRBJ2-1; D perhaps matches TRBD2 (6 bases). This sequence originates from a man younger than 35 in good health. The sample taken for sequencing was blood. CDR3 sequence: CSAPPPPEGSYNEQFF. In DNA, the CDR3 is TGCAGTGCTCCCCCCCCGCCGGAGGGGTCTTACAATGAGCAGTTCTTC.